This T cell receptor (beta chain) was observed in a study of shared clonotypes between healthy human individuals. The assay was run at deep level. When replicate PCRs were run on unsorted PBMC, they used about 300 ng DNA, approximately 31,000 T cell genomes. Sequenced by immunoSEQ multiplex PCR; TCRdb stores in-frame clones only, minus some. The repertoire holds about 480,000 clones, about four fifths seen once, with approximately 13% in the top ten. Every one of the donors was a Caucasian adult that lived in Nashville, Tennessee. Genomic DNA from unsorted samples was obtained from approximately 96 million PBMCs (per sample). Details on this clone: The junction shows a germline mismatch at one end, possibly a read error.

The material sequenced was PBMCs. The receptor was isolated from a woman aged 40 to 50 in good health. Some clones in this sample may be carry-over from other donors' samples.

CDR3 protein: CTSSGDRVNEKLFF. The CDR3 DNA reads TGCACCAGCAGTGGGGACAGGGTTAATGAAAAACTGTTTTTT. The genes are TRBV10-1 and TRBJ1-4; 9 nucleotides match TRBD1. This CDR3 spans 14 amino acids. Germline values: CDR1 WNHNN, CDR2 SYGVQD (reference sequence).